The 31 T cell receptor beta chains presented below share a single source sample, sequenced in a study of OX40 agonist ivuxolimab in advanced cancers. Using immunoSEQ multiplex PCR, the repertoire was profiled, and TCRdb retains in-frame clones only, with some absent. The table includes 55,000 to 80,000 clones, approximately 85% detected once. The source material was CD4+ or CD8+ T cells sorted from blood, sampled in a trial of the OX40 agonist ivuxolimab. The receptors here all came from an adult with an advanced solid tumor such as melanoma, head and neck, liver or kidney cancer.

V and J are TRBV18 and TRBJ2-3; D is perhaps TRBD2 (5 bases). CDR1 and CDR2 (germline): KGHSH, LQKENI. This CDR3 comprises 16 residues. V gave up 0 bases and J gave up 6 bases, with 16 bases separating them. In nucleotides, the CDR3 is TGTGCCAGCTCACCACCGGGTAGCGCGCTATGGGATACGCAGTATTTT. Protein sequence: CASSPPGSALWDTQYF.

The chain joins TRBV2 to TRBJ2-6, with D uncertain. This CDR3 region has 14 residues. Germline CDR1 SNHLY, CDR2 FYNNEI. V was pared by 7 bases and J by 0 bases, with 7 bases between. CDR3 sequence reads: CASTQSSGANVLTF. The CDR3 coding sequence is TGTGCCAGCACACAGAGCTCTGGGGCCAACGTCCTGACTTTC.

V is TRBV9 and J is TRBJ2-2, with D perhaps matching TRBD2 (6 bases). This CDR3 spans 19 amino acids. Trimming took off 5 bases at V and 7 bases at J, with 30 bases between the two ends. CDR1 and CDR2 (germline): SGDLS, YYNGEE. The chain's CDR3 is CASRKTFPFAGRYGGELFF. The CDR3 DNA is TGTGCCAGCAGGAAAACTTTCCCTTTCGCGGGGAGGTATGGCGGGGAGCTGTTTTTT.

The chain carries TRBV7-9 and TRBJ2-5, with TRBD2 as a possible D gene (6 bases). The germline CDR1 and CDR2 sequences are SEHNR and FQNEAQ (reference sequence). This CDR3 region has 15 residues. V dropped 0 bases and J dropped 5 bases, with 13 bases sitting between them. CDR3 residues: CASSLAAGLGETQYF. DNA of the CDR3: TGTGCCAGCAGCTTAGCGGCGGGGTTGGGGGAGACCCAGTACTTC.

This clone was counted a single time. This chain uses TRBV7-9 with TRBJ1-1; D gene uncertain. Germline V lookup: CDR1 SEHNR, CDR2 FQNEAQ (reference sequence). Trimming took off 1 base at V and 4 bases at J, with 13 bases between the two ends. The CDR3 spans 15 residues. The CDR3 is CASSLGIGLPTEAFF. CDR3 DNA sequence: TGTGCCAGCAGCTTAGGTATAGGGTTGCCCACTGAAGCTTTCTTT.

This clone has more than one count but fewer than ten. This chain joins TRBV29-1 and TRBJ1-1; D call uncertain. CDR1 and CDR2 (germline): SQVTM, ANQGSEA. The CDR3 is 12 residues long. Between the trimmed V and J ends, which lost 5 bases and 0 bases, there was a span of 7 bases. For the CDR3, the DNA is TGCAGCGTTATCGAGATGAACACTGAAGCTTTCTTT. Its protein is CSVIEMNTEAFF.

The rearrangement uses TRBV7-2 and TRBJ1-2; D remains ambiguous. The CDR3 sequence is 13 residues long. V lost 2 bases and J lost 1, with 5 bases in between. Germline CDR1 SGHTA, CDR2 FQGNSA. The CDR3 DNA is TGTGCCAGCAGCTTACGGGGTAACTATGGCTACACCTTC. Amino acid sequence: CASSLRGNYGYTF.

The genes are TRBV11-3 and TRBJ2-5; 11 nucleotides match TRBD1. The CDR3 has 16 residues. J was trimmed by 4 bases and V by 5 bases; bases with no gene match: 9. Germline V gene data show CDR1 as SGHNT and CDR2 as YENEEA. The CDR3 DNA follows: TGTGCCAGCAGCCCGGGACAGGGGGTCGAGGGAGAGACCCAGTACTTC. Translation: CASSPGQGVEGETQYF.

The gene calls are TRBV6-5 and TRBJ2-7; 7 bases are shared with TRBD1. CDR1 and CDR2 from the germline V gene are MNHEY and SVGAGI. The V segment lost 10 bases and the J segment 0 bases; nucleotides outside the gene matches: 6. There are 13 residues in the CDR3. The CDR3: CATTRGSSYEQYF. The CDR3 DNA reads as TGTGCCACAACCAGGGGGAGCTCCTACGAGCAGTACTTC.

The chain carries TRBV10-3 and TRBJ1-1, with 7 bases aligning to TRBD1. The CDR3 has 14 residues. The germline V gene encodes CDR1 ENHRY and CDR2 SYGVKD. Germline trimming cut 0 bases from V and 6 bases from J; bases unmatched to any gene: 4. Here the CDR3 DNA reads TGTGCCATCAGTGAGTCGGGAGGGGGCGCTGAAGCTTTCTTT. Translation: CAISESGGGAEAFF.

The J gene is TRBJ2-5, the V gene TRBV2; TRBD1 agrees at 10 bases. The end of the DNA fits TRBJ2-7 better, so the J call may be wrong. Germline V gives CDR1 SNHLY, CDR2 FYNNEI. This CDR3 comprises 14 residues. The CDR3 spells CARSTGTGEGEQYF. Here the CDR3 DNA reads TGTGCCCGATCTACCGGGACAGGGGAGGGCGAGCAGTACTTC.

This clone was seen only a few times. V usage is TRBV29-1 and J usage is TRBJ1-3; D is perhaps TRBD1 (6 bases). The germline V and J ends were trimmed by 6 bases and 3 bases, with 15 bases remaining between them. From germline, CDR1 is SQVTM and CDR2 ANQGSEA. The CDR3 is made up of 14 amino acids. CDR3 DNA: TGCAGCGTCGATTTGGGGGCTGGTGGAAACACCATATATTTT. It translates to CSVDLGAGGNTIYF.

This chain joins TRBV13 and TRBJ2-1; tentative D call: TRBD1 (5 bases). This CDR3 comprises 16 residues. Between the trimmed V and J ends, which lost 4 bases and 2 bases, there was a span of 15 bases. Germline CDR1 reads PRHDT; CDR2 reads FYEKMQ (reference sequence). CDR3 nucleotides: TGTGCCAGCAGCTCCCCCTTCCGGACACCCTACAATGAGCAGTTCTTC. It codes for CASSSPFRTPYNEQFF. The variable domain in full, with the rest retrieved from reference TRBV13 and TRBJ2-1, is AAGVIQSPRHLIKEKRETATLKCYPIPRHDTVYWYQQGPGQDPQFLISFYEKMQSDKGSIPDRFSAQQFSDYHSELNMSSLELGDSALYFCASSSPFRTPYNEQFFGPGTRLTVL.

The rearrangement links TRBV19 to TRBJ2-5; 11 nucleotides line up with TRBD1. Per germline, CDR1 LNHDA and CDR2 SQIVND (reference sequence). The CDR3 is 16 amino acids. J lost 3 bases, V lost 1 base, and 4 bases had no gene match. CDR3 sequence reads: CASSIGTGGAEETQYF. CDR3 in DNA: TGTGCCAGTAGTATAGGGACAGGGGGCGCGGAAGAGACCCAGTACTTC.

The chain carries TRBV5-1 and TRBJ1-1; the D is unclear. Germline V lookup: CDR1 SGHRS, CDR2 YFSETQ. The CDR3 is 15 amino acids. V dropped 4 bases and J dropped 11 bases, with 24 bases sitting between them. CDR3 sequence reads: CASSPLKPGSKLAFF. The CDR3 DNA reads as TGCGCCAGCAGCCCCCTAAAACCGGGGTCAAAGTTGGCTTTCTTT.

V is TRBV4-1 and J is TRBJ2-3, with 11 bases aligning to TRBD2. CDR3 length equals 17 residues. Per germline, CDR1 MGHRA and CDR2 YSYEKL. V lost 2 bases and J lost 3; bases outside the gene matches: 7. The CDR3 sequence is CASSQWGLAEITDTQYF. The CDR3 bases are TGCGCCAGCAGCCAATGGGGACTAGCGGAGATTACAGATACGCAGTATTTT.

V is TRBV19 and J is TRBJ2-6; a possible D gene is TRBD1 (6 bases). The CDR3 covers 17 residues. Germline values: CDR1 LNHDA, CDR2 SQIVND (reference sequence). V was shortened by 3 bases and J by 2 bases, with 14 bases between the two germline ends. The CDR3 region is CASSISGTLTGANVLTF. The CDR3 DNA follows: TGTGCCAGTAGTATCTCCGGGACACTTACTGGGGCCAACGTCCTGACTTTC.

This sequence joins TRBV5-1 and TRBJ2-7; the D call may be TRBD1 or TRBD2 (5 bases each). Germline CDR1 is SGHRS and CDR2 is YFSETQ. V was shortened by 2 bases and J by 4 bases, with 16 bases between the two germline ends. CDR3 size: 15 residues. DNA of the CDR3: TGCGCCAGCAGCTTTCAGGACGGGGCTGAGTACGAGCAGTACTTC. Residues: CASSFQDGAEYEQYF. Full variable domain (rest looked up from reference TRBV5-1 and TRBJ2-7): KAGVTQTPRYLIKTRGQQVTLSCSPISGHRSVSWYQQTPGQGLQFLFEYFSETQRNKGNFPGRFSGRQFSNSRSEMNVSTLELGDSALYLCASSFQDGAEYEQYFGPGTRLTVT.

The V gene is TRBV28, the J gene TRBJ2-7; no clear D. Germline V gives CDR1 MDHEN, CDR2 SYDVKM. The CDR3 has 12 amino acids. Deletions cut 5 bases from V and 3 bases from J, with 8 bases between. The CDR3 spells CASSLRNYEQYF. CDR3 nucleotide sequence: TGTGCCAGCAGTCTTCGCAACTACGAGCAGTACTTC.

This chain uses TRBV9 with TRBJ2-5, with D perhaps given as TRBD1 or TRBD2 (5 bases each). The V gene's germline CDR1 is SGDLS and CDR2 YYNGEE. There are 14 residues in the CDR3. V gave up 0 bases and J gave up 4 bases, with 10 bases separating them. The CDR3 DNA follows: TGTGCCAGCAGCGTAGAACCAGGGAGAGAGACCCAGTACTTC. Its protein product is CASSVEPGRETQYF.

The chain uses TRBV7-3 and TRBJ2-6, with D tentatively TRBD1 (6 bases). The V and J ends lost 5 bases and 4 bases respectively, with 12 bases between them. There are 15 residues in the CDR3. The V gene's germline CDR1 is SGHTA and CDR2 FQGTGA. This chain's CDR3 is CASSMQGSGANVLTF. As DNA, the CDR3 is TGTGCCAGCAGCATGCAGGGGTCCGGGGCCAACGTCCTGACTTTC.

The chain has TRBV7-3 and TRBJ2-1, with D tentatively TRBD1 or TRBD2 (5 bases each). Germline V CDR1 and CDR2: SGHTA, FQGTGA. There are 16 residues in the CDR3. The V and J ends lost 5 bases and 3 bases respectively, with 17 bases between them. In DNA form, the CDR3 reads TGTGCCAGCAGCCCGGGGCCAGGGAATGGCTACAATGAGCAGTTCTTC. Its translation is CASSPGPGNGYNEQFF.

The chain has TRBV6-6 and TRBJ2-3; D perhaps matches TRBD2 (7 bases). V was clipped by 6 bases and J by 5 bases, with 21 bases between them. The CDR3 is 16 residues long. Germline V gene lookup returns CDR1 MNHNY and CDR2 SVGAGI (reference sequence). The CDR3 spells CASRSRGGRFKDTQYF. The CDR3 nucleotides read TGTGCCAGCAGGTCTAGGGGGGGGCGCTTCAAAGATACGCAGTATTTT.

This clone was seen once. The rearrangement uses TRBV7-3 and TRBJ1-2; TRBD1 matches 7 bases. Trimming removed 5 bases from V and 4 bases from J; junction bases left unmatched: 16. The CDR3 extends over 17 amino acids. CDR1 and CDR2 (germline): SGHTA, FQGTGA. CDR3 DNA: TGTGCCAGCAGCCCGACCGACCTCGACAGGGTTGGCTATGGCTACACCTTC. This translates into CASSPTDLDRVGYGYTF. Looking up the rest from reference TRBV7-3 and TRBJ1-2 gives the full variable domain: GAGVSQTPSNKVTEKGKYVELRCDPISGHTALYWYRQSLGQGPEFLIYFQGTGAADDSGLPNDRFFAVRPEGSVSTLKIQRTERGDSAVYLCASSPTDLDRVGYGYTFGSGTRLTVV.

The rearrangement links TRBV5-1 to TRBJ2-5; the match to TRBD1 covers 9 bases. TRBJ2-7 explains the end of the DNA better; the J call may be wrong. Germline V gene lookup returns CDR1 SGHRS and CDR2 YFSETQ. CDR3 length equals 15 residues. CDR3 DNA sequence: TGCGCCAGCAGCTCCACAGGGGGCGATTGGTACGAGCAGTACTTC. This codes for CASSSTGGDWYEQYF.

The rearrangement uses TRBV19 and TRBJ2-1; 10 nucleotides match TRBD2. V lost 4 bases and J lost 10; bases outside the gene matches: 16. This CDR3 comprises 17 residues. CDR1 and CDR2 from the germline V gene are LNHDA and SQIVND (reference sequence). The CDR3 bases are TGTGCCAGTAGTACCAACCCCGGGGCAGCGGGAGGGCCGGAGCAGTTCTTC. The encoded protein is CASSTNPGAAGGPEQFF.

V gene TRBV29-1 combines with J gene TRBJ2-2; the D is unclear. With 0 bases removed from V and 0 bases from J, the gap between germline ends came to 8 bases. There are 15 residues in the CDR3. The germline CDR1 and CDR2 sequences are SQVTM and ANQGSEA. The CDR3 loop is CSVEEWGTNTGELFF. CDR3 nucleotides: TGCAGCGTTGAAGAATGGGGAACGAACACCGGGGAGCTGTTTTTT.

V is TRBV5-1 and J is TRBJ2-5, with no clear D. Per the germline V gene, CDR1 is SGHRS and CDR2 is YFSETQ. The CDR3 loop spans 12 amino acids. V lost 0 bases, J lost 5 bases, and 5 bases lay in between. The CDR3 reads CASSLDVETQYF. Here the CDR3 DNA reads TGCGCCAGCAGCTTGGACGTTGAGACCCAGTACTTC.

The chain has TRBV5-4 and TRBJ2-1; 8 bases are shared with TRBD2. CDR1 is SGHNT, CDR2 YYREEE, per germline (reference sequence). The V gene end was trimmed by 4 bases and the J gene end by 4 bases; junction bases not matched to a gene: 10. The CDR3 sequence is 16 residues long. The CDR3 loop reads CASSARPRGAYNEQFF. In DNA, the CDR3 is TGTGCCAGCAGCGCCCGGCCGCGGGGGGCGTACAATGAGCAGTTCTTC.

V and J are TRBV28 and TRBJ2-5; 8 positions match TRBD2. J was trimmed by 6 bases and V by 4 bases; bases with no gene match: 7. Germline CDR1 is MDHEN and CDR2 is SYDVKM. The CDR3 consists of 14 residues. The CDR3 spells CASSSPGGRQTQYF. CDR3 DNA: TGTGCCAGCAGTTCACCGGGGGGGAGGCAGACCCAGTACTTC.

A single count supports this clone. The V and J genes are TRBV28 and TRBJ1-5; TRBD1 agrees at 9 bases. The J segment lost 4 bases and the V segment lost 5 bases, leaving 3 bases of the junction unmatched. The CDR3 is 14 amino acids. Looked up from germline, CDR1 is MDHEN and CDR2 is SYDVKM. CDR3 sequence reads: CASSPGTGNQPQHF. CDR3 coding DNA: TGTGCCAGCAGTCCCGGGACAGGGAATCAGCCCCAGCATTTT.